The clone carrying this T cell receptor beta chain was seen many times. Its matching antigen is unknown. The data were taken from a study of T cell repertoires in cytomegalovirus infection. Findings and limits, study-wide: Cumulative frequency (of public TCR beta family members) identified carriers of CMV plus the relevant HLA.

TCRdb re-analysed the reads in MiXCR, keeping a single row per CDR3 protein. This table holds just over 300,000 distinct CDR3 sequences, 15% to 20% found once. CDR1 MDHEN and CDR2 SYDVKM come from the germline V gene. V lost 10 bases, J lost 1 base, and 23 bases lay in between. The CDR3 is 17 amino acids. The J gene is TRBJ1-5, the V gene TRBV28; no reliable D call. Sequenced: PBMCs. This sequence originates from a human donor in good health (CMV status not recorded). Some clones in this sample may be carry-over from other donors' samples. In DNA form, the CDR3 reads TGTGCCACCGCACGGGAGCTCCCCTCAGGAAGCAATCAGCCCCAGCATTTT. This sequence encodes CATARELPSGSNQPQHF.